This passage covers 8 T cell receptor beta chains from one sample sequenced in a study of T-cell memory formation after mild COVID-19. TCRdb reanalysed the 5' RACE reads using MiXCR and keeps one entry per CDR3 protein. The sample holds around 120,000 distinct CDR3 sequences, 16% seen once. Sequenced: PBMCs or a T cell subset sorted from them (not recorded which). Receptors were obtained from an adult woman who had mild COVID-19 (a few samples of this study predate the infection). Cell type and time point are not known.

This clonotype was seen only a few times. V gene TRBV5-1 combines with J gene TRBJ1-1, with D perhaps TRBD1 (6 bases). The germline V gene encodes CDR1 SGHRS and CDR2 YFSETQ. Trimming pared 0 bases from V and 0 bases from J, leaving 15 bases between. The CDR3 consists of 17 residues. The CDR3, as DNA: TGCGCCAGCAGCTTGGATGCCGGGACAACGATGAACACTGAAGCTTTCTTT. This encodes CASSLDAGTTMNTEAFF.

This chain uses TRBV2 with TRBJ2-3; D assignment may be TRBD1 or TRBD2 (7 bases each). Germline lookup yields CDR1 SNHLY and CDR2 FYNNEI. Trimming removed 4 bases at V and 0 bases at J, with 14 bases between. This CDR3 has 16 amino acids. CDR3 sequence reads: CASSVPGGGSTDTQYF. Written as DNA, the CDR3 is TGTGCCAGCAGTGTTCCAGGGGGGGGTAGCACAGATACGCAGTATTTT.

This clonotype was seen a handful of times. J is TRBJ1-2 and V is TRBV15; the D is unclear. Germline V lookup: CDR1 LNHNV, CDR2 YYDKDF (reference sequence). The CDR3 is 12 amino acids. The V end was cut by 6 bases, the J end by 2 bases, with 7 bases between. CDR3 coding DNA: TGTGCCACCAGTATAGGAAACTATGGCTACACCTTC. This codes for CATSIGNYGYTF.

This clonotype has just a few counts. The chain couples TRBV5-6 to TRBJ1-1; D possibly corresponds to TRBD1 (5 bases). CDR1 and CDR2 (germline): SGHDT, YYEEEE. This CDR3 has 17 amino acids. Between the trimmed V and J ends, which lost 4 bases and 0 bases, there was a span of 19 bases. The CDR3 protein is CASSPVGGGVVNTEAFF. Written as DNA, the CDR3 is TGTGCCAGCAGCCCGGTCGGCGGGGGGGTTGTGAACACTGAAGCTTTCTTT.

This clonotype was observed a few times. The chain couples TRBV11-2 to TRBJ1-5, with 9 bases fitting TRBD1. V lost 5 bases, J lost 4 bases, and 6 bases stayed unmatched. The CDR3 spans 15 residues. The germline gives CDR1 SGHAT, CDR2 FQNNGV. Here the CDR3 reads CASSLDRGGNQPQHF. In DNA, the CDR3 is TGTGCCAGCAGCCTCGACAGGGGGGGAAATCAGCCCCAGCATTTT.

The chain uses TRBV2 and TRBJ2-2, with 9 nucleotides matching TRBD1. V shed 6 bases, J shed 7 bases, and the junction held 9 bases outside the gene matches. Per germline, CDR1 SNHLY and CDR2 FYNNEI. The CDR3 consists of 15 residues. This CDR3 reads CASSAGQGRGGELFF. As DNA, the CDR3 is TGTGCCAGCAGCGCCGGACAGGGGAGGGGCGGGGAGCTGTTTTTT.

The chain joins TRBV3-1 to TRBJ2-3, with TRBD2 as a possible D gene (6 bases). This CDR3 is built from 20 residues. Germline CDR1 and CDR2: LGHDT and YNNKEL (reference sequence). V lost 2 bases and J lost 5, with 29 bases in between. CDR3 sequence: CASSQTQQPEGIRVRDTQYF. The CDR3 DNA is TGTGCCAGCAGCCAAACCCAACAGCCGGAGGGGATCCGGGTTAGAGATACGCAGTATTTT.

The chain recombines TRBV7-9 with TRBJ2-7; TRBD2 agrees at 13 bases. The CDR3 length is 17 residues. V shed 5 bases, J shed 2 bases, and the junction held 9 bases outside the gene matches. Germline V CDR1 and CDR2: SEHNR, FQNEAQ (reference sequence). DNA for the CDR3: TGTGCCAGCAGCCTACCCCAAGGGACTAGCGGGACCTACGAGCAGTACTTC. Its protein product is CASSLPQGTSGTYEQYF.